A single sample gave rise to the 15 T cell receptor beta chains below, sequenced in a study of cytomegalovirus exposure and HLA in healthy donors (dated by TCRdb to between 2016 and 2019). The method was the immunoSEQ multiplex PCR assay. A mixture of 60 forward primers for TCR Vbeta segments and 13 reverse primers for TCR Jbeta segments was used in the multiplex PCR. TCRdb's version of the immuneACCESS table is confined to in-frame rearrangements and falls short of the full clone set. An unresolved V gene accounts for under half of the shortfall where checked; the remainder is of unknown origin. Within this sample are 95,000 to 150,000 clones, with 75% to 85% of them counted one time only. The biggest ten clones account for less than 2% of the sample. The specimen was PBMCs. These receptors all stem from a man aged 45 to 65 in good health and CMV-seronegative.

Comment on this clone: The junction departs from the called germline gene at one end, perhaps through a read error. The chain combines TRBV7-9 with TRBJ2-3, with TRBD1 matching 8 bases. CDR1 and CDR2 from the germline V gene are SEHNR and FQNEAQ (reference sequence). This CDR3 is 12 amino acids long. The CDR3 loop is CSSSWTGSTQYF. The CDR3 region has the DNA TGTTCCAGCAGCTGGACAGGGAGTACGCAGTATTTT.

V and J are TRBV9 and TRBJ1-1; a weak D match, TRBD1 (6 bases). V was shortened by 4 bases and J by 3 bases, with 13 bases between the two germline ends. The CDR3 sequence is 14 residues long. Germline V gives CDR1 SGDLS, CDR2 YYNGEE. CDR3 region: CASSSSRQDTEAFF. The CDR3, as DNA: TGTGCCAGCAGCTCCTCTCGACAGGACACTGAAGCTTTCTTT.

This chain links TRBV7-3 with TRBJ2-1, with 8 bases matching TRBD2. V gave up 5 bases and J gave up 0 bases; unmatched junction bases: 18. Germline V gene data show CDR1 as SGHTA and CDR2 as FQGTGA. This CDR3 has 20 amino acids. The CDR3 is CASSLVSPAGAPSSYNEQFF. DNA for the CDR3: TGTGCCAGCAGCCTCGTTTCGCCAGCGGGGGCCCCCAGCTCCTACAATGAGCAGTTCTTC.

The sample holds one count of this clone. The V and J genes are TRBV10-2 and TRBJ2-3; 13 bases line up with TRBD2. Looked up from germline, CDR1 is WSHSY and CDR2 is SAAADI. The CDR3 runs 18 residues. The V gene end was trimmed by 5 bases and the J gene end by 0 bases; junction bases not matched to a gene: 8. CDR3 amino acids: CASSNLTSGGFSTDTQYF. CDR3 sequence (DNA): TGCGCCAGCAGTAATCTGACTAGCGGGGGGTTTAGCACAGATACGCAGTATTTT.

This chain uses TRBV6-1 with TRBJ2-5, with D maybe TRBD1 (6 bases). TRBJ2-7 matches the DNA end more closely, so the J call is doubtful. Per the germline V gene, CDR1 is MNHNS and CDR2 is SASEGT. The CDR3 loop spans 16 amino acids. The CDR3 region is CASSGGQPENSYEQYF. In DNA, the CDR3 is TGTGCCAGCAGTGGGGGGCAGCCTGAAAACTCCTACGAGCAGTACTTC.

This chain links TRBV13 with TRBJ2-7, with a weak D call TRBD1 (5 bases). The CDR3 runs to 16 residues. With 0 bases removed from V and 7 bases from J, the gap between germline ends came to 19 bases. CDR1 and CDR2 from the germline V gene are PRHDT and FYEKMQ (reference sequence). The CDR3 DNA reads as TGTGCCAGCAGCTTAGGGGCAGGGATTTCGCGGAAGGAGCAGTACTTC. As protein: CASSLGAGISRKEQYF. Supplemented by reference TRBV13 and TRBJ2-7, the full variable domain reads AAGVIQSPRHLIKEKRETATLKCYPIPRHDTVYWYQQGPGQDPQFLISFYEKMQSDKGSIPDRFSAQQFSDYHSELNMSSLELGDSALYFCASSLGAGISRKEQYFGPGTRLTVT.

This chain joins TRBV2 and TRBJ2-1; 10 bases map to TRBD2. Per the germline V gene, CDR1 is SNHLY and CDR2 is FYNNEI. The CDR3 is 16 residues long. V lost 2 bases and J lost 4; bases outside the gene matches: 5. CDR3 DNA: TGTGCCAGCAGTGAAATCGGAGCGGGGGGGTACAATGAGCAGTTCTTC. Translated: CASSEIGAGGYNEQFF.

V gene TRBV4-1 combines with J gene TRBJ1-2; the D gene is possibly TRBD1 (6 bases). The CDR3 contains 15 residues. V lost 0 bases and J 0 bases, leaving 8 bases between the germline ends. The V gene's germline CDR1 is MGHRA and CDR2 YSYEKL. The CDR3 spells CASSQDGQTNYGYTF. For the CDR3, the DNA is TGCGCCAGCAGCCAAGATGGACAGACTAACTATGGCTACACCTTC.

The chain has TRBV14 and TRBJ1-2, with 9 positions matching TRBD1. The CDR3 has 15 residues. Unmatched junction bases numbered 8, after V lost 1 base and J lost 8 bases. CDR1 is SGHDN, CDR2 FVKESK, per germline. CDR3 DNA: TGTGCCAGCAGCCAAGGTAGCTGGACAGGGGAAGGCTACACCTTC. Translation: CASSQGSWTGEGYTF.

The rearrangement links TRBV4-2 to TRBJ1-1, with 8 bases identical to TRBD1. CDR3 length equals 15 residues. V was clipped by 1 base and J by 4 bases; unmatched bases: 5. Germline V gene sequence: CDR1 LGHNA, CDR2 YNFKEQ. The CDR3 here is CASSQAGQGSTEAFF. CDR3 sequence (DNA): TGTGCCAGCAGCCAAGCCGGACAGGGAAGCACTGAAGCTTTCTTT.

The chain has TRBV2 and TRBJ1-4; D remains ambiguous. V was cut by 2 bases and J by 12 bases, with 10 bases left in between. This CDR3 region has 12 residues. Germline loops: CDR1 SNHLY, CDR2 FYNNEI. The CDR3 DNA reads TGTGCCAGCAGTGAAATACACCCCCAACTGTTTTTT. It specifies CASSEIHPQLFF.

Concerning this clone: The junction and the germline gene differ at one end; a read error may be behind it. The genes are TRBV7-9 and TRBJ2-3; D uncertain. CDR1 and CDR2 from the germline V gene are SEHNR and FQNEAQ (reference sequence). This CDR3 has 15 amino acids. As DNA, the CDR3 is TGTTCCAGCAGCTTATCCCCGTTAGGCACAGATACGCAGTATTTT. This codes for CSSSLSPLGTDTQYF.

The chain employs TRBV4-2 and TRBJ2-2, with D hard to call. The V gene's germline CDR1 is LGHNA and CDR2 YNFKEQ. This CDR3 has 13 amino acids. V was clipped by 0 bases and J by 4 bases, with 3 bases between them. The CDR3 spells CASSQDLTGELFF. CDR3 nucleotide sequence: TGTGCCAGCAGCCAAGATCTCACCGGGGAGCTGTTTTTT.

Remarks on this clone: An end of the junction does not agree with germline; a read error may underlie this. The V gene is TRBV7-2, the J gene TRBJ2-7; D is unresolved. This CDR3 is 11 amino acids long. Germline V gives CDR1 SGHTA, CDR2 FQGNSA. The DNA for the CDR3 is TGTGCCAGCAGCCTCAACTACGAGCAATACTTC. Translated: CASSLNYEQYF.

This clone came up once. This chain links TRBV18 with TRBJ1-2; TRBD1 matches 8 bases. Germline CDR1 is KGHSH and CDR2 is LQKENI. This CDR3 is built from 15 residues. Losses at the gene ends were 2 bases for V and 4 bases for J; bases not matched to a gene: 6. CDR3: CASSPGNDRGYGYTF. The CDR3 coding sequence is TGTGCCAGCTCACCAGGGAATGACAGGGGCTATGGCTACACCTTC.